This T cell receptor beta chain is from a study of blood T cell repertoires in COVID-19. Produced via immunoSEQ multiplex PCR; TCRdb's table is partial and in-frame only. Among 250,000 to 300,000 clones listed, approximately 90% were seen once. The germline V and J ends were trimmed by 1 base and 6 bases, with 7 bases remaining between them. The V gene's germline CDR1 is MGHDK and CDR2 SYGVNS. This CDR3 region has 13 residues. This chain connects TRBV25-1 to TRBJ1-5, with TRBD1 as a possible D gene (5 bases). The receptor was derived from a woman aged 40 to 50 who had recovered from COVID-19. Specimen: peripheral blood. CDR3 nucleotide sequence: TGTGCCAGCAGTGAATTCGGGGGTCAGCCCCAGCATTTT. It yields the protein CASSEFGGQPQHF. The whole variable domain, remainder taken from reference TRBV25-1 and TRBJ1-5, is EADIYQTPRYLVIGTGKKITLECSQTMGHDKMYWYQQDPGMELHLIHYSYGVNSTEKGDLSSESTVSRIRTEHFPLTLESARPSHTSQYLCASSEFGGQPQHFGDGTRLSIL.